The 30 T cell receptor beta chains given below trace back to one sample, sequenced in a study of blood T cell repertoires in COVID-19. The repertoire was sequenced with immunoSEQ multiplex PCR; TCRdb's copy has only in-frame clones and lacks some. The sample has roughly 250,000 clones; around nine tenths are singletons. What was sequenced was PBMCs or T cells enriched from blood (not recorded which). These receptors were obtained from a woman aged 45 to 65 who had recovered from COVID-19.

This clone was detected only a few times. The V and J genes are TRBV5-1 and TRBJ1-1, with TRBD1 identical over 8 bases. CDR1 is SGHRS, CDR2 YFSETQ, per germline. CDR3 length equals 13 residues. V lost 1 base and J lost 9; bases outside the gene matches: 5. CDR3 sequence reads: CASSLFTGGQAFF. CDR3 in DNA: TGCGCCAGCAGCTTGTTCACAGGGGGTCAAGCTTTCTTT. Full variable domain (rest looked up from reference TRBV5-1 and TRBJ1-1): KAGVTQTPRYLIKTRGQQVTLSCSPISGHRSVSWYQQTPGQGLQFLFEYFSETQRNKGNFPGRFSGRQFSNSRSEMNVSTLELGDSALYLCASSLFTGGQAFFGQGTRLTVV.

The chain combines TRBV28 with TRBJ1-1; the D is unclear. The germline CDR1 and CDR2 sequences are MDHEN and SYDVKM. The V end lost 4 bases, the J end lost 5 bases, and 14 bases lay between the germline ends. This CDR3 is built from 14 residues. The CDR3 region is CASSSSTGRTEAFF. DNA for the CDR3: TGTGCCAGCAGTTCTTCAACGGGGAGGACTGAAGCTTTCTTT.

This chain uses TRBV28 with TRBJ1-2; 7 bases match TRBD1. J lost 3 bases, V lost 6 bases, and 7 bases had no gene match. CDR1 MDHEN and CDR2 SYDVKM come from the germline V gene. The CDR3 consists of 14 residues. Written as DNA, the CDR3 is TGTGCCAGCAGGACAGGGACAGCACACTATGGCTACACCTTC. Amino acids: CASRTGTAHYGYTF.

The V and J genes are TRBV30 and TRBJ1-1; TRBD1 aligns across 7 bases. Per germline, CDR1 GTSNPN and CDR2 SVGIG (reference sequence). After removal of 7 bases from V and 4 bases from J, the junction contained 3 bases not matched to a gene. This CDR3 has 11 residues. CDR3 protein: CALQGSTEAFF. The CDR3 DNA sequence: TGTGCCTTACAGGGGAGCACTGAAGCTTTCTTT.

This sequence joins TRBV5-1 and TRBJ1-6; 9 bases agree with TRBD1. Germline CDR1 and CDR2: SGHRS and YFSETQ. The V and J ends lost 2 bases and 10 bases, in that order; junction bases with no gene match: 4. The CDR3 contains 14 residues. The CDR3 region is CASSFGTGQSPLHF. The CDR3 DNA reads as TGCGCCAGCAGCTTCGGGACAGGGCAATCACCCCTCCACTTT.

The chain employs TRBV6-1 and TRBJ2-7; 10 nucleotides align to TRBD2. The junction had 6 bases not matched to a gene; V was cut back by 2 bases and J by 2 bases. The CDR3 is 16 residues long. Germline V lookup: CDR1 MNHNS, CDR2 SASEGT. CDR3 amino acids: CASSERGLATAYEQYF. The DNA of the CDR3 is TGTGCCAGCAGTGAAAGGGGACTAGCGACCGCCTACGAGCAGTACTTC.

This chain connects TRBV7-6 to TRBJ2-2; the match to TRBD1 covers 8 bases. J was trimmed by 7 bases and V by 5 bases; bases with no gene match: 12. This CDR3 is built from 16 residues. The germline gives CDR1 SGHVS, CDR2 FNYEAQ. The CDR3 region is CASSGRTGRKSGELFF. The CDR3 coding sequence is TGTGCCAGCAGCGGGCGGACAGGGCGGAAGAGCGGGGAGCTGTTTTTT.

The chain joins TRBV27 to TRBJ2-1, with 14 bases aligning to TRBD2. Germline trimming cut 7 bases from V and 1 base from J; bases unmatched to any gene: 15. The CDR3 is 20 amino acids. The germline V gene has CDR1 MNHEY and CDR2 SMNVEV (reference sequence). The CDR3 DNA is TGTGCCAGCAAAACCAGAGGACTAGCGGGAGGTCAAGGGTCCTACAATGAGCAGTTCTTC. Amino acid sequence: CASKTRGLAGGQGSYNEQFF.

This clone turned up a few times. The chain recombines TRBV3-1 (or the pseudogene TRBV3-2) with TRBJ1-6, with D hard to call. The CDR3 is made up of 12 amino acids. Germline lookup yields CDR1 LGHDT and CDR2 YNNKEL (reference sequence). The ends were cut back, 4 bases at V and 11 bases at J, with 9 bases in the middle. The CDR3: CASSPGSTPLHF. CDR3 coding DNA: TGTGCCAGCAGCCCCGGTAGCACACCCCTCCACTTT.

This clone has just a few counts. This chain joins TRBV2 and TRBJ1-1, with D unresolved. V was cut by 4 bases and J by 6 bases, with 21 bases left in between. Germline CDR1 is SNHLY and CDR2 is FYNNEI. The CDR3 runs to 16 residues. CDR3 coding DNA: TGTGCCAGCAGTGTATCAGGTTCCGAATGGCCGGCTGAAGCTTTCTTT. Its protein product is CASSVSGSEWPAEAFF.

The V gene is TRBV3-1 (or the pseudogene TRBV3-2), the J gene TRBJ2-3, with 16 bases lining up with TRBD2. The CDR3 spans 17 residues. CDR1 and CDR2 (germline): LGHDT, YNNKEL (reference sequence). After removal of 3 bases from V and 5 bases from J, the junction contained 5 bases not matched to a gene. The CDR3 region has the DNA TGTGCCAGCAGCCAGGGACTAGCGGGAGGGCCCTTAGATACGCAGTATTTT. Its protein is CASSQGLAGGPLDTQYF.

The chain combines TRBV10-3 with TRBJ2-3, with D uncertain. Trimming left V 0 bases short and J 3 bases short, with 4 bases between. Germline values: CDR1 ENHRY, CDR2 SYGVKD. The CDR3 loop spans 13 amino acids. The CDR3 nucleotides read TGTGCCATCAGTGAGTCTCGGACAGATACGCAGTATTTT. Protein: CAISESRTDTQYF.

The rearrangement uses TRBV7-2 and TRBJ2-5; the match to TRBD2 covers 9 bases. From germline, CDR1 is SGHTA and CDR2 FQGNSA. Trimming removed 4 bases from V and 4 bases from J; junction bases left unmatched: 13. The CDR3 has 17 amino acids. For the CDR3, the DNA is TGTGCCAGCAGCTCCCTGGTAGCGGGAGTGAGAGGAGAGACCCAGTACTTC. Protein sequence: CASSSLVAGVRGETQYF. The variable domain in full, with the rest retrieved from reference TRBV7-2 and TRBJ2-5, is GAGVSQSPSNKVTEKGKDVELRCDPISGHTALYWYRQSLGQGLEFLIYFQGNSAPDKSGLPSDRFSAERTGGSVSTLTIQRTQQEDSAVYLCASSSLVAGVRGETQYFGPGTRLLVL.

CDR3 sequence (DNA): TGTGCCAGCAAACAGGGCGATGGCTACACCTTC. This translates into CASKQGDGYTF. This chain connects TRBV4-2 to TRBJ1-2; a possible D gene is TRBD1 (6 bases). From germline, CDR1 is LGHNA and CDR2 YNFKEQ. The CDR3 spans 11 residues. Deletions cut 7 bases from V and 6 bases from J, with 9 bases between.

The genes are TRBV3-1 (or the pseudogene TRBV3-2) and TRBJ2-6, with TRBD1 identical over 7 bases. The CDR3 is made up of 21 amino acids. V lost 4 bases to trimming and J lost 0 bases; unmatched junction nucleotides: 18. Looked up from germline, CDR1 is LGHDT and CDR2 is YNNKEL (reference sequence). The DNA of the CDR3 is TGTGCCAGCAGCCCGAAACCTAGCAGGGGGTTGGACGGCTCTGGGGCCAACGTCCTGACTTTC. Residues: CASSPKPSRGLDGSGANVLTF.

The chain joins TRBV3-1 (or the pseudogene TRBV3-2) to TRBJ1-6; TRBD1 might be the D (6 bases). V lost 1 base and J 5 bases, leaving 15 bases between the germline ends. The germline V gene encodes CDR1 LGHDT and CDR2 YNNKEL (reference sequence). CDR3 length: 17 residues. CDR3 nucleotide sequence: TGTGCCAGCAGCCAAGCCCGACAGGCGACGAATAATTCACCCCTCCACTTT. Its translation: CASSQARQATNNSPLHF.

V and J are TRBV29-1 and TRBJ1-1; TRBD1 aligns across 8 bases. The CDR3 totals 13 residues. CDR1 is SQVTM and CDR2 is ANQGSEA in the germline V gene. J was trimmed by 8 bases and V by 1 base; bases with no gene match: 6. The DNA for the CDR3 is TGCAGCGTTGAAGGCCCGACAGGGGCAGAAGCTTTCTTT. The encoded protein is CSVEGPTGAEAFF.

This chain uses TRBV11-2 with TRBJ2-5, with D possibly matching TRBD2 (6 bases). The CDR3 length is 13 residues. The V gene lost 2 bases and the J gene lost 5 bases, with 9 bases spanning the gap. Germline CDR1 is SGHAT and CDR2 is FQNNGV. The DNA of the CDR3 is TGTGCCAGCAGCTTATGGCGGGACGAGACCCAGTACTTC. This codes for CASSLWRDETQYF.

This chain links TRBV11-2 with TRBJ2-1; 13 positions agree with TRBD2. The CDR3 spans 16 residues. V was pared by 4 bases and J by 8 bases, with 8 bases of the junction left unmatched. Looked up from germline, CDR1 is SGHAT and CDR2 is FQNNGV. The CDR3 sequence: CASSWETSGRGDEQFF. CDR3 bases: TGTGCCAGCAGCTGGGAAACTAGCGGGAGGGGGGATGAGCAGTTCTTC.

The chain joins TRBV27 to TRBJ2-2, with TRBD2 identical over 13 bases. From germline, CDR1 is MNHEY and CDR2 SMNVEV (reference sequence). V was pared by 6 bases and J by 3 bases, with 10 bases of the junction left unmatched. This CDR3 has 18 residues. CDR3 sequence: CASRPRAGTSGDTGELFF. DNA for the CDR3: TGTGCCAGCAGACCCCGGGCCGGGACTAGCGGGGACACCGGGGAGCTGTTTTTT.

This chain uses TRBV27 with TRBJ1-6; 9 positions agree with TRBD1. This CDR3 has 15 residues. CDR1 is MNHEY, CDR2 SMNVEV, per germline (reference sequence). The J segment lost 5 bases and the V segment lost 5 bases, leaving 4 bases of the junction unmatched. This CDR3 is CASSPRDRDNSPLHF. The CDR3 bases are TGTGCCAGCAGTCCCCGGGACAGGGATAATTCACCCCTCCACTTT.

V and J are TRBV15 and TRBJ2-3; TRBD2 matches 10 bases. Looked up from germline, CDR1 is LNHNV and CDR2 is YYDKDF (reference sequence). Germline trimming cut 0 bases from V and 4 bases from J; bases unmatched to any gene: 4. The CDR3 runs 16 residues. This CDR3 reads CATSRDLAGAADTQYF. CDR3 in DNA: TGTGCCACCAGCAGAGATCTAGCGGGAGCAGCAGATACGCAGTATTTT.

The chain recombines TRBV7-9 with TRBJ1-3; 8 nucleotides align to TRBD1. Germline V gene lookup returns CDR1 SEHNR and CDR2 FQNEAQ (reference sequence). There are 16 residues in the CDR3. V shed 3 bases and J 2 bases; nucleotides not matched to a gene: 6. As DNA, the CDR3 is TGTGCCAGCAGCTTTTGGACAGGGTACGCTGGAAACACCATATATTTT. This sequence encodes CASSFWTGYAGNTIYF.

The chain combines TRBV5-1 with TRBJ1-5; D is perhaps TRBD1 (5 bases). Germline CDR1 reads SGHRS; CDR2 reads YFSETQ. V was clipped by 1 base and J by 4 bases, with 9 bases between them. The CDR3 length is 14 residues. CDR3 in DNA: TGCGCCAGCAGCTTGCTTCCAGGGAATCAGCCCCAGCATTTT. This codes for CASSLLPGNQPQHF.

The chain has TRBV11-2 and TRBJ1-6, with D unclear. The CDR3 is made up of 15 amino acids. With 2 bases removed from V and 7 bases from J, the gap between germline ends came to 12 bases. CDR1 is SGHAT, CDR2 FQNNGV, per germline. The CDR3: CASSLSRAGNSPLHF. The CDR3 region has the DNA TGTGCCAGCAGCTTATCCCGGGCGGGGAATTCACCCCTCCACTTT.

The gene calls are TRBV5-1 and TRBJ2-1, with 11 bases aligning to TRBD1. This CDR3 spans 15 amino acids. V shed 7 bases, J shed 7 bases, and the junction held 10 bases outside the gene matches. Per germline, CDR1 SGHRS and CDR2 YFSETQ. The DNA of the CDR3 is TGCGCCAGCGGCGGACAGGGGGCATTTGTAAATGAGCAGTTCTTC. Protein: CASGGQGAFVNEQFF.

The chain employs TRBV30 and TRBJ2-3; 8 nucleotides line up with TRBD1. Per germline, CDR1 GTSNPN and CDR2 SVGIG (reference sequence). CDR3 length equals 13 residues. The ends lost 5 bases at V and 3 bases at J; junction bases unmatched: 4. CDR3 sequence reads: CAWVRQGTDTQYF. The CDR3 nucleotides read TGTGCCTGGGTTCGACAGGGGACAGATACGCAGTATTTT.

The genes are TRBV12-5 and TRBJ2-3; 8 bases are a match to TRBD2. The CDR3 contains 14 residues. V gave up 3 bases and J gave up 6 bases; unmatched junction bases: 5. The germline V gene has CDR1 LGHNT and CDR2 FRNRAP. The CDR3 bases are TGTGCTAGTGGTTTAGCGGGAGAGAGTGATACGCAGTATTTT. Translated, it gives CASGLAGESDTQYF.

This clone has only one observation. The V and J genes are TRBV18 and TRBJ1-4; D is uncertain. Germline CDR1 KGHSH, CDR2 LQKENI. The CDR3 covers 15 residues. Trimming cost V 1 base and J 4 bases, with 10 bases left between them. This chain's CDR3 is CASSPRNLDNEKLFF. The DNA for the CDR3 is TGTGCCAGCTCACCACGTAATCTAGATAATGAAAAACTGTTTTTT.

This clone was seen once. V gene TRBV5-1 combines with J gene TRBJ2-3; unclear D gene. The germline V and J ends were trimmed by 1 base and 4 bases, with 10 bases remaining between them. The CDR3 sequence is 14 residues long. The germline V gene encodes CDR1 SGHRS and CDR2 YFSETQ. The CDR3 protein is CASSLSDGADTQYF. In nucleotides, the CDR3 is TGCGCCAGCAGCTTGAGTGACGGAGCAGATACGCAGTATTTT.